The rows below give T cell receptor beta chains drawn from one sample of a study of patients and donors after allogeneic stem cell transplantation. TCRdb called the RT-PCR reads again in MiXCR, with one record for every CDR3 protein. The sample shows about 410,000 distinct CDR3 sequences, about a sixth of them seen only once. The sequenced material came from blood, either unsorted or a sorted T cell fraction (not recorded which). Receptors originate from a human donor who was either an allogeneic HSCT recipient or a stem cell or donor lymphocyte infusion donor (not recorded which). It is not recorded whose cells these are; they may come from a transplant donor. Each CDR3 is given with its conserved first and last residue. Fields, in order: D gene, V gene, J gene, clone size, CDR3 DNA, CDR3 protein. A D gene is named only where the DNA matches it firmly. Rows may omit the clone size; those that give it use once, few, many or a size class.

.	TRBV20-1	TRBJ2-5	.	TGCAGTGCTTCCCAACGGGGGTTCCCCAAGGAGACCCAGTACTTC	CSASQRGFPKETQYF
.	TRBV5-4	TRBJ1-1	few	TGTGCCAGCAGCCCACCGACAGTAGGATTGACTGAAGCTTTCTTT	CASSPPTVGLTEAFF
.	TRBV7-2	TRBJ1-3	.	TGTGCCAGCAGCTTAAGGGAGAGCTCTGGAAACACCATATATTTT	CASSLRESSGNTIYF
.	TRBV5-1	TRBJ2-7	few	TGCGCCAGCAGCTTGGGCGCGACACAACTGTCCTACGAGCAGTACTTC	CASSLGATQLSYEQYF
.	TRBV12-3/TRBV12-4	TRBJ2-5	many	TGTGCCAGCAGTTTAACAGGGTGGGAGACCCAGTACTTC	CASSLTGWETQYF
TRBD1	TRBV27	TRBJ1-4	.	TGTGCCAACTTGAGACAGGGCCGAACAACTAATGAAAAACTGTTTTTT	CANLRQGRTTNEKLFF
TRBD2	TRBV5-6	TRBJ2-5	.	TGTGCCAGCAGCCAGAGGACTAGCGGGGGGAAAGAGACCCAGTACTTC	CASSQRTSGGKETQYF
.	TRBV7-9	TRBJ1-1	many	TGTGCCAGCAGCTTAGAAGGGGGACGCTATAACACTGAAGCTTTCTTT	CASSLEGGRYNTEAFF
.	TRBV7-9	TRBJ1-4	few	TGTGCCAGCAGCTTAGGTTCTCAGTTTAATGAAAAACTGTTTTTT	CASSLGSQFNEKLFF
.	TRBV4-3	TRBJ1-4	.	TGCGCCAGCAGCCAAGGGGACGGCCAGCGGGAAAAACTGTTTTTT	CASSQGDGQREKLFF
.	TRBV9	TRBJ2-1	many	TGTGCCAGCAGCGTAGGTGCGAATGAGCAGTTCTTC	CASSVGANEQFF
TRBD1	TRBV2	TRBJ1-6	.	TGTGCCAGCAGTGAACGTGTCCCAGGCCTGGGACAGGGGAGGAATTCACCCCTCCACTTT	CASSERVPGLGQGRNSPLHF
TRBD1	TRBV7-9	TRBJ2-1	few	TGTGCCAGCAGCCGTCTGTTACCGGGACAGGACCACAATGAGCAGTTCTTC	CASSRLLPGQDHNEQFF
TRBD1	TRBV6-1	TRBJ2-7	.	TGTGCCAGCAGACCGTATGGGACAGCTCATTCTCACGAGCAGTACTTC	CASRPYGTAHSHEQYF
TRBD2	TRBV5-1	TRBJ2-3	few	TGCGCCAGCAGCCCGGGACTAGCGGGAGGGCCGGGAGATACGCAGTATTTT	CASSPGLAGGPGDTQYF
.	TRBV20-1	TRBJ1-4	few	TGCAGTGCTACCCGAGGTGCAACTAATGAAAAACTGTTTTTT	CSATRGATNEKLFF
TRBD2	TRBV20-1	TRBJ2-3	.	TGCAGTGCTAGTCCTAGCGGGAAGTCTGATACGCAGTATTTT	CSASPSGKSDTQYF
TRBD1	TRBV15	TRBJ2-4	.	TGTGCCACCAGCCGACCCGAGGACAGGGCAGGAATTCAGTACTTC	CATSRPEDRAGIQYF
TRBD2	TRBV3-1	TRBJ2-7	.	TGTGCCAGCACCCTCAGCGGGAGGGCCAACGAGCAGTACTTC	CASTLSGRANEQYF
TRBD1	TRBV20-1	TRBJ2-7	.	TGCAGTGCTAGATGGCAGGGGGCCTACGAGCAGTACTTC	CSARWQGAYEQYF
.	TRBV5-1	TRBJ2-1	many	TGCGCCAGCAGCTTGGAGTGGAGCTCCTACAATGAGCAGTTCTTC	CASSLEWSSYNEQFF
.	TRBV9	TRBJ2-3	few	TGTGCCAGCAGCCCCTCTGGGGGAGATACGCAGTATTTT	CASSPSGGDTQYF
.	TRBV4-2	TRBJ1-1	.	TGTGCCAGCAGCCAAGCTTACGGAAGACCTACCACTGAAGCTTTCTTT	CASSQAYGRPTTEAFF
.	TRBV7-6	TRBJ1-6	few	TGTGCCAGCAGCTTATATGAGGGAAATTCACCCCTCCACTTT	CASSLYEGNSPLHF
TRBD2	TRBV20-1	TRBJ2-7	.	TGCAGTGCTAGCCTAGCGGGAGGGCCCTACGAGCAGTACTTC	CSASLAGGPYEQYF
.	TRBV5-1	TRBJ2-2	.	TGCGCCAGCAGCTCTCGGACAGCCGGGGAGCTGTTTTTT	CASSSRTAGELFF
.	TRBV5-1	TRBJ2-1	many	TGCGCCAGCAGCATGAGGACGTCTGGGGAGCAGTTCTTC	CASSMRTSGEQFF
.	TRBV5-1	TRBJ2-7	.	TGCGCCAGCAGCTTGACGGTGACGGCCCCCTCCGAGCAGTACTTC	CASSLTVTAPSEQYF
.	TRBV6-2/TRBV6-3	TRBJ2-3	few	TGTGCCAGCAGTTACCGATACCCTAAAGGCGGCAGGGGCTCAGATACGCAGTATTTT	CASSYRYPKGGRGSDTQYF
.	TRBV11-3	TRBJ1-2	.	TGTGCCAGCAGCCCCGGTCCACAGAGCTATGGCTACACCTTC	CASSPGPQSYGYTF
.	TRBV6-1	TRBJ2-1	few	TGTGCCAGCAGCCCCGGAGGGAAGCAGGGCCATGAGCAGTTCTTC	CASSPGGKQGHEQFF
.	TRBV7-9	TRBJ2-7	.	TGTGCCAGCAGACCCGGGGTTAAGTACTACGAGCAGTACTTC	CASRPGVKYYEQYF
TRBD1	TRBV4-3	TRBJ1-2	.	TGCGCCAGCAGCCTCGTACAGGGGGCCCTATTCTATGGCTACACCTTC	CASSLVQGALFYGYTF
.	TRBV5-5	TRBJ1-1	few	TGTGCCAGCAGCTTGGTGGGGGGGTCCGCGAGCACTGAAGCTTTCTTT	CASSLVGGSASTEAFF
.	TRBV4-1	TRBJ1-4	.	TGCGCCAGCAGCCAAGGCCGACCCGGCGTTAATGAAAAACTGTTTTTT	CASSQGRPGVNEKLFF
.	TRBV3-1	TRBJ2-4	few	TGTGCCAGCAGCCAGGATAATATCAGGGGGGGCATTCAGTACTTC	CASSQDNIRGGIQYF
TRBD2	TRBV7-9	TRBJ2-2	many	TGTGCCAGCAGCTCCCCCACAGGACTAGCGGGGGAGCTGTTTTTT	CASSSPTGLAGELFF
TRBD2	TRBV25-1	TRBJ2-2	.	TGTGCCAGCAGTGGGGCTAGCGGAAACACCGGGGAGCTGTTTTTT	CASSGASGNTGELFF
TRBD1	TRBV6-1	TRBJ1-6	.	TGTGCCAGCAGTCGGACAGGGTCGGGATCACCCCTCCACTTT	CASSRTGSGSPLHF
.	TRBV6-1	TRBJ2-1	.	TGTGCCAGCGGGCGAGGCGGACTCAATGAGCAGTTCTTC	CASGRGGLNEQFF
TRBD1	TRBV6-5	TRBJ1-6	few	TGTGCCAGCAGTTACTCCCGACAGGGGGCCCATTCGGCCCTCCACTTT	CASSYSRQGAHSALHF
.	TRBV5-1	TRBJ2-7	many	TGCGCCAGCAGCTTGGATTCCCGTGAAAACTACGAGCAGTACTTC	CASSLDSRENYEQYF
.	TRBV29-1	TRBJ1-1	.	TGCAGCGTTGAATGGGGCAGGTGGATGAACACTGAAGCTTTCTTT	CSVEWGRWMNTEAFF
.	TRBV21-1	TRBJ2-2	.	TGTGCCAGCAGGCCCCCCGGGCTAGCGGGGAACACCGGGGAGCTGTTTTTT	CASRPPGLAGNTGELFF
.	TRBV12-3/TRBV12-4	TRBJ1-4	few	TGTGCCAGCAGTTTACGGGAGGGCAATGAAAAACTGTTTTTT	CASSLREGNEKLFF
TRBD2	TRBV4-1	TRBJ2-7	few	TGCGCCAGCAGCCCCGAGGGAGCGGGATTACCCTACGAGCAGTACTTC	CASSPEGAGLPYEQYF
.	TRBV5-5	TRBJ2-1	few	TGTGCCAGCAGCACGTCCGGGACCACGAGATATGAGCAGTTCTTC	CASSTSGTTRYEQFF
TRBD1	TRBV3-1	TRBJ1-2	.	TGTGCCAGCAGCCTGCGACAGGGCACAAGCTATGGCTACACCTTC	CASSLRQGTSYGYTF